The T cell receptor (beta chain) described here comes from a study of cytotoxic CD8 clonotypes in ibrutinib-treated CLL (dated by TCRdb to about 2021). The study in broad terms: In this cohort, about 15 patients were treatment-naive and some 10 were relapsed/refractory, while some 18 had unmutated IGHV. Responses were partial in roughly 24 patients and complete in 2; after median approximately 5.5 years follow-up, roughly 15 stayed in remission and 12 progressed. The response samples were drawn at a median of approximately twelve months into treatment, with a range of roughly 6 to 36 months. An average of around 250,000 productive templates and 94,082 productive rearrangements was obtained per sample. Of the approximately 91 people in the trial, around 26 had longitudinal samples available. Cryopreserved peripheral blood mononuclear cells were collected at three points: before therapy, at response, and at either sustained remission or disease progression.

As concerns this clone: Its antigen is not yet known. No base qualities exist here, and no much larger clone lies one base off it.

Compared with germline, V lacks 4 bases and J lacks 4 bases; bases without a gene match: 10. There are 15 amino acids in the CDR3, from cysteine to phenylalanine inclusive. This entry keeps only the CDR3 DNA: 45 bases, framed from base 1. CDR1 and CDR2 were assigned from the germline V gene as SGHRS and YFSETQ. A MiSeq instrument was used for deep resolution sequencing, which targeted depths ranging from 1 in 1 million up to 1 in 200,000 T cells, with coverage averaging 10x for each clonotype. The immunoSEQ hsTCRB Kit was used to generate the TCR beta libraries. In the paper's pipeline: The data were analyzed with ImmunoSEQ Analyzer and ImmunoSEQ Data Assistant, and V, D and J gene assignments followed IMGT definitions. Clonality, with values ranging from 0 to 1, was calculated as one minus the normalized Shannon entropy of productive rearrangement frequencies. Only overrepresented clonotypes making up at least 0.05% of the repertoire of each patient were included in the public clonotype analysis. Repertoires from around 13 age-matched healthy donors in immuneACCESS were used as clonality controls. TCRdb holds this immuneACCESS table with in-frame rearrangements only. Some clones are missing; in checked studies, unresolved V genes explain under half, and the rest has no known cause. V and J calls and clone size are those listed in that table; D and trimming were worked out from the DNA. A total of some 7,000 clones appear in this sample, around four fifths of them only once. Jointly, the top ten make up over 3.5% of the sample.

Broader findings and caveats from the paper: Sampling times were not matched between sustained-remission and progressing patients, and lymph node repertoires were not studied. Baseline clonality was found to be higher than that of age-matched healthy donors and was strongly correlated with circulating CD8+ T-cell counts. Clonality increased at ibrutinib response, stayed stable in sustained remission, and fell back toward baseline at progression. Public clonotypes were rare and either contracted or stayed stable during treatment, and the rise in clonality at ibrutinib response reflected the expansion of private clonotypes.

For TCR beta library preparation, roughly 2.2 micrograms of genomic DNA were isolated from cryopreserved PBMCs. Longitudinal blood samples from CLL patients on ibrutinib monotherapy were analyzed using high-throughput TCR beta sequencing. The patients took part in an open-label, single-center phase 2 trial of ibrutinib monotherapy. In this chain, TRBV5-1 is recombined with TRBJ2-7, with 8 central nucleotides matching TRBD1. This receptor was identified in a human donor with chronic lymphocytic leukemia. The sample in question was PBMCs, obtained before ibrutinib treatment. The DNA sequence is given as TGCGCCAGCAGCCCGGAGGGGACAGGACGGTACGAGCAGTACTTC. Protein translation: CASSPEGTGRYEQYF. With the portions outside the CDR3 filled from the reference TRBV5-1 and TRBJ2-7 genes, the complete variable region becomes KAGVTQTPRYLIKTRGQQVTLSCSPISGHRSVSWYQQTPGQGLQFLFEYFSETQRNKGNFPGRFSGRQFSNSRSEMNVSTLELGDSALYLCASSPEGTGRYEQYFGPGTRLTVT.